A single sample gave rise to the 21 T cell receptor beta chains below, sequenced in a study of shared clonotypes between healthy human individuals. Some clones are missing from TCRdb's copy, which holds only in-frame ones; the method was immunoSEQ multiplex PCR. The sample gives more than 2,000,000 clones, 85% to 95% of which show up once; approximately 0.4% is in the top ten. The sample comprised naive CD4+ T cells from PBMCs. The subset here: CD45RA+ positively selected. The source is a man younger than 30 in good health. Some clones in this sample may be carry-over from other donors' samples.

The chain combines TRBV6-4 with TRBJ2-7, with 11 positions matching TRBD2. Germline CDR1 reads MRHNA; CDR2 reads SNTAGT. The CDR3 runs 14 residues. Trimming removed 6 bases from V and 4 bases from J; junction bases left unmatched: 5. The CDR3 loop reads CASSLAGGQYEQYF. CDR3 DNA: TGTGCCAGCAGCTTAGCGGGAGGGCAATACGAGCAGTACTTC.

This clone appeared a single time. The chain carries TRBV7-2 and TRBJ2-7; D perhaps matches TRBD1 (7 bases). This CDR3 has 15 residues. The germline V gene encodes CDR1 SGHTA and CDR2 FQGNSA. The V end was cut by 1 base, the J end by 5 bases, with 15 bases between. The CDR3 loop is CASSLVWAGGHEQYF. The CDR3 nucleotides read TGTGCCAGCAGCTTAGTGTGGGCAGGGGGGCACGAGCAGTACTTC.

The CDR3 DNA sequence: TGTGCCAGCAGCACCCGGGGAAACACCATATATTTT. It translates to CASSTRGNTIYF. The chain recombines TRBV7-6 with TRBJ1-3; D is unclear. V was clipped by 5 bases and J by 4 bases, with 6 bases between them. Germline values: CDR1 SGHVS, CDR2 FNYEAQ. This CDR3 spans 12 amino acids. Full variable domain (missing parts from reference TRBV7-6 and TRBJ1-3): GAGVSQSPRYKVTKRGQDVALRCDPISGHVSLYWYRQALGQGPEFLTYFNYEAQQDKSGLPNDRFSAERPEGSISTLTIQRTEQRDSAMYRCASSTRGNTIYFGEGSWLTVV.

The chain combines TRBV6-5 with TRBJ2-2; 7 bases are shared with TRBD2. Germline assignment: CDR1 MNHEY and CDR2 SVGAGI. V lost 5 bases and J lost 0; bases outside the gene matches: 3. The CDR3 has 15 amino acids. The CDR3 DNA reads TGTGCCAGCAGTCTACTAGCGACGAACACCGGGGAGCTGTTTTTT. This translates into CASSLLATNTGELFF.

The gene calls are TRBV15 and TRBJ2-3, with D perhaps matching TRBD2 (5 bases). This CDR3 has 17 residues. Germline assignment: CDR1 LNHNV and CDR2 YYDKDF (reference sequence). The V end was cut by 0 bases, the J end by 2 bases, with 15 bases between. The CDR3 loop reads CATSREAVSAYTDTQYF. The CDR3 bases are TGTGCCACCAGCAGAGAGGCAGTTAGCGCTTACACAGATACGCAGTATTTT.

The chain combines TRBV15 with TRBJ2-3; D is unclear. CDR3 length: 12 amino acids. V dropped 6 bases and J dropped 2 bases, with 6 bases sitting between them. Germline values: CDR1 LNHNV, CDR2 YYDKDF (reference sequence). The DNA for the CDR3 is TGTGCCACCAGGGGTCTCACAGATACGCAGTATTTT. Its protein product is CATRGLTDTQYF.

The V and J genes are TRBV5-1 and TRBJ1-1; D call uncertain. There are 16 residues in the CDR3. Trimming took off 4 bases at V and 7 bases at J, with 23 bases between the two ends. Per germline, CDR1 SGHRS and CDR2 YFSETQ. The CDR3 spells CASSPPTPNPANEAFF. In DNA form, the CDR3 reads TGCGCCAGCAGCCCCCCGACCCCTAATCCCGCAAATGAAGCTTTCTTT.

The chain combines TRBV6-5 with TRBJ1-4; D remains unclear. CDR1 is MNHEY and CDR2 is SVGAGI in the germline V gene. Trimming took off 2 bases at V and 0 bases at J, with 4 bases between the two ends. This CDR3 comprises 14 residues. The CDR3 loop is CASSYASTNEKLFF. CDR3 nucleotides: TGTGCCAGCAGTTACGCCTCAACTAATGAAAAACTGTTTTTT.

The genes are TRBV30 and TRBJ1-1; 9 positions agree with TRBD1. CDR3 length: 14 amino acids. V lost 5 bases and J lost 0; bases outside the gene matches: 4. CDR1 is GTSNPN, CDR2 SVGIG, per germline (reference sequence). CDR3 region: CAWRGTGLNTEAFF. DNA of the CDR3: TGTGCCTGGCGCGGGACAGGGTTGAACACTGAAGCTTTCTTT.

The V and J genes are TRBV28 and TRBJ2-7; TRBD1 might be the D (5 bases). Deletions cut 3 bases from V and 5 bases from J, with 17 bases between. The length of the CDR3 is 15 residues. CDR1 is MDHEN and CDR2 is SYDVKM in the germline V gene. The CDR3 loop is CASSLAGIRSDEQYF. The CDR3 nucleotides read TGTGCCAGCAGTTTGGCAGGGATCAGGTCTGACGAGCAGTACTTC.

The V call is TRBV7-6, the J call TRBJ2-1; no clear D gene. The V end was cut by 3 bases, the J end by 5 bases, with 11 bases between. Germline V gene lookup returns CDR1 SGHVS and CDR2 FNYEAQ. The CDR3 totals 14 residues. In nucleotides, the CDR3 is TGTGCCAGCAGCTTGAACACAAGGGACAATGAGCAGTTCTTC. It codes for CASSLNTRDNEQFF.

To note about this clone: In the same sample, other DNA sequences code for this CDR3. This chain links TRBV7-2 with TRBJ1-1; maybe TRBD1 (5 bases). The CDR3 contains 13 residues. Deletions cut 4 bases from V and 0 bases from J, with 6 bases between. Germline V gives CDR1 SGHTA, CDR2 FQGNSA. The CDR3 nucleotides are TGTGCCAGCAGCTCACAGGTGAACACTGAAGCTTTCTTT. This gives the protein CASSSQVNTEAFF.

The chain is built from TRBV5-1 and TRBJ2-5; tentative D call: TRBD1 (5 bases). V was trimmed by 1 base and J by 2 bases, leaving 21 bases between them. Germline CDR1 is SGHRS and CDR2 is YFSETQ. The CDR3 loop spans 18 amino acids. DNA of the CDR3: TGCGCCAGCAGCTTGACACCCATATCGTCAGGGCTTCAAGAGACCCAGTACTTC. It specifies CASSLTPISSGLQETQYF. The variable domain in full, completed from reference TRBV5-1 and TRBJ2-5, reads KAGVTQTPRYLIKTRGQQVTLSCSPISGHRSVSWYQQTPGQGLQFLFEYFSETQRNKGNFPGRFSGRQFSNSRSEMNVSTLELGDSALYLCASSLTPISSGLQETQYFGPGTRLLVL.

This sequence joins TRBV5-4 and TRBJ1-4; 10 bases fit TRBD1. V lost 4 bases, J lost 3 bases, and 6 bases stayed unmatched. This CDR3 is 16 amino acids long. Germline V lookup: CDR1 SGHNT, CDR2 YYREEE (reference sequence). CDR3 sequence (DNA): TGTGCCAGCAGCGAAGGACAGGGGGTGGCTAATGAAAAACTGTTTTTT. This sequence encodes CASSEGQGVANEKLFF. Full variable domain (missing parts from reference TRBV5-4 and TRBJ1-4): ETGVTQSPTHLIKTRGQQVTLRCSSQSGHNTVSWYQQALGQGPQFIFQYYREEENGRGNFPPRFSGLQFPNYSSELNVNALELDDSALYLCASSEGQGVANEKLFFGSGTQLSVL.

A word on this clone: Different DNA sequences within this sample yield the same CDR3. The genes are TRBV19 and TRBJ2-7; D is tentatively TRBD1 or TRBD2 (5 bases each). This CDR3 has 13 residues. V was pared by 3 bases and J by 3 bases, with 9 bases between. From germline, CDR1 is LNHDA and CDR2 SQIVND (reference sequence). This chain's CDR3 is CASSIEGFYEQYF. The CDR3 region has the DNA TGTGCCAGTAGTATTGAGGGGTTCTACGAGCAGTACTTC. Variable domain in full (rest from reference TRBV19 and TRBJ2-7): DGGITQSPKYLFRKEGQNVTLSCEQNLNHDAMYWYRQDPGQGLRLIYYSQIVNDFQKGDIAEGYSVSREKKESFPLTVTSAQKNPTAFYLCASSIEGFYEQYFGPGTRLTVT.

This chain joins TRBV9 and TRBJ2-1; TRBD1 might be the D (6 bases). Looked up from germline, CDR1 is SGDLS and CDR2 is YYNGEE. CDR3 length equals 14 residues. V lost 1 base to trimming and J lost 6 bases, with 11 bases between them. The CDR3 region is CASSVTPRGNEQFF. The CDR3 DNA reads TGTGCCAGCAGCGTAACCCCCAGGGGCAATGAGCAGTTCTTC.

This clone was detected only once. J is TRBJ2-1 and V is TRBV5-1; tentatively, D is TRBD2 (5 bases). The CDR3 runs to 13 residues. Deletions cut 4 bases from V and 9 bases from J, with 14 bases between. Germline V gene lookup returns CDR1 SGHRS and CDR2 YFSETQ. The CDR3 is CASSRDVASEQFF. In nucleotides, the CDR3 is TGCGCCAGCAGCCGCGACGTAGCGAGTGAGCAGTTCTTC.

This clone was observed a single time. V usage is TRBV19 and J usage is TRBJ2-2; D is perhaps TRBD2 (5 bases). CDR3 length: 15 amino acids. V lost 3 bases and J 3 bases, leaving 11 bases between the germline ends. Germline V CDR1 and CDR2: LNHDA, SQIVND (reference sequence). The CDR3 nucleotides are TGTGCCAGTAGTATCCCCCGGGGTCACACCGGGGAGCTGTTTTTT. Translation gives CASSIPRGHTGELFF.

This clone was recorded only once. V is TRBV25-1 and J is TRBJ2-2; D ambiguous. Germline V gives CDR1 MGHDK, CDR2 SYGVNS. Trimming removed 6 bases at V and 3 bases at J, with 11 bases between. This CDR3 is 14 amino acids long. The CDR3 region has the DNA TGTGCCAGCAGAGGGATAACTCACACCGGGGAGCTGTTTTTT. Its translation is CASRGITHTGELFF.

CDR3 bases: TGCGCCAGCAGCTTGACCAGGGGACTTCTTTACGAGCAGTACTTC. It is translated as CASSLTRGLLYEQYF. V gene TRBV5-1 combines with J gene TRBJ2-7, with D perhaps TRBD1 or TRBD2 (6 bases each). V lost 1 base to trimming and J lost 4 bases, with 15 bases between them. The V gene's germline CDR1 is SGHRS and CDR2 YFSETQ. The CDR3 is made up of 15 amino acids. The whole variable domain, filled in from reference TRBV5-1 and TRBJ2-7, reads KAGVTQTPRYLIKTRGQQVTLSCSPISGHRSVSWYQQTPGQGLQFLFEYFSETQRNKGNFPGRFSGRQFSNSRSEMNVSTLELGDSALYLCASSLTRGLLYEQYFGPGTRLTVT.

The rearrangement links TRBV4-1 to TRBJ2-7; 14 positions agree with TRBD2. The CDR3 is 16 amino acids. The trim removed 3 bases at V and 5 bases at J, leaving 6 bases unmatched. Looked up from germline, CDR1 is MGHRA and CDR2 is YSYEKL. CDR3 nucleotide sequence: TGCGCCAGCAGCCAGGGACTAGCGGGAGCTTCCCACGAGCAGTACTTC. Protein sequence: CASSQGLAGASHEQYF.